This T cell receptor beta chain emerged from a study of blood T cell repertoires in COVID-19. At the level of the study: Samples representing acute and convalescent COVID-19 were sourced from the United States, Italy and Spain. PBMCs, B-cell-depleted T cells, or T cells were the source of the cDNA or gDNA that made up the material.

Authors' data handling: How many nucleated cells were present was estimated from reference gene primer amplification. Profiled with immunoSEQ multiplex PCR; TCRdb holds only in-frame clones, not every one. That table furnishes V, J and clone size, whereas the DNA furnished D and trimming. The sample yields 30,000 to 50,000 clones, 80% to 90% seen once. The germline V gene has CDR1 SQVTM and CDR2 ANQGSEA. The CDR3 contains 13 residues. The J segment lost 8 bases and the V segment lost 3 bases, leaving 9 bases of the junction unmatched. This receptor was identified in a man aged 50 to 60 with active or convalescent COVID-19. Sequencing used peripheral blood. This sequence joins TRBV29-1 and TRBJ1-2, with 7 bases lining up with TRBD1. The CDR3 sequence is CSVEGPTRGGYTF. The CDR3 coding sequence is TGCAGCGTTGAGGGGCCTACCAGGGGGGGCTACACCTTC.